The entry below describes one T cell receptor (beta chain). The V end was cut by 1 base, the J end by 2 bases, with 9 bases between. There are 15 residues in the CDR3. The V gene's germline CDR1 is MDHEN and CDR2 SYDVKM. This specimen belongs to a study of blood T cell repertoires in COVID-19. Study at large: Acute-phase and convalescent COVID-19 samples originated in the United States, Italy and Spain.

In the source study's methods: Estimated nucleated cell counts came from reference gene primer amplification. Sequenced by immunoSEQ multiplex PCR; TCRdb stores in-frame clones only, minus some. That table is the source of V, J and clone size, and D and trimming were worked out from the DNA. This table has about 120,000 clones, roughly 80% appearing once. The rearrangement links TRBV28 to TRBJ1-5, with a weak D call TRBD1 (6 bases). The sample taken for sequencing was peripheral blood. The TCR comes from a man aged 60-69 years with acute or convalescent COVID-19. The CDR3 sequence is CASSLFSGGNQPQHF. The CDR3 bases are TGTGCCAGCAGTTTATTTTCAGGGGGCAATCAGCCCCAGCATTTT.